These 29 T cell receptor beta chains were all obtained from the same sample, sequenced in a study of post-analysis software for immune sequencing data. Unique-molecular-identifier-tagged TCR beta cDNA libraries were used. TCRdb reanalysed the PCR reads using MiXCR and keeps one entry per CDR3 protein. The sample records about 380,000 distinct CDR3 sequences, approximately 38% being singletons. Their antigens are not known. Study results and limitations: A few TRBV segments appeared more often in patients than in controls, and TRBV5-6, TRBV5-1 and TRBV20-1 were among these.

The sequenced sample consisted of blood. These receptors all come from a girl aged 10-17 years with multiple sclerosis.

This sequence joins TRBV7-2 and TRBJ1-2; maybe TRBD1 (6 bases). The CDR3 has 13 amino acids. The V gene lost 5 bases and the J gene lost 1 base, with 8 bases spanning the gap. The germline V gene encodes CDR1 SGHTA and CDR2 FQGNSA. CDR3 sequence: CASSGQLNYGYTF. CDR3 sequence (DNA): TGTGCCAGCAGCGGACAGCTTAACTATGGCTACACCTTC.

V gene TRBV20-1 combines with J gene TRBJ2-4; D unclear. V lost 3 bases and J 2 bases, leaving 11 bases between the germline ends. Per germline, CDR1 DFQATT and CDR2 SNEGSKA (reference sequence). The length of the CDR3 is 14 residues. CDR3 sequence reads: CSASRSDTKNIQYF. As DNA, the CDR3 is TGCAGTGCTAGCAGGAGCGATACCAAAAACATTCAGTACTTC.

The chain is built from TRBV6-1 and TRBJ2-7; 8 bases are shared with TRBD1. TRBJ2-5 explains the end of the DNA better; the J call may be wrong. CDR1 is MNHNS, CDR2 SASEGT, per germline. The CDR3 has 16 residues. CDR3 protein: CASSPQETGVGETQYF. The CDR3 nucleotides are TGTGCCAGCAGTCCCCAAGAGACAGGGGTGGGAGAGACCCAGTACTTC.

The sample holds many counts of this clonotype. The DNA for the CDR3 is TGTGCCAGCAGCGACAGGCATAATCAGCCCCAGCATTTT. It specifies CASSDRHNQPQHF. The chain links TRBV6-2 or TRBV6-3 to TRBJ1-5, with D maybe TRBD1 (6 bases). The CDR3 is 13 residues long. CDR1 is MNHEY, CDR2 SVGEGT, per germline. V was clipped by 6 bases and J by 4 bases, with 10 bases between them.

In this sample, this clonotype turned up a few times. V usage is TRBV7-8 and J usage is TRBJ2-5; D call uncertain. CDR1 SGHVS and CDR2 FQNEAQ come from the germline V gene. Trimming took off 1 base at V and 0 bases at J, with 9 bases between the two ends. The CDR3 contains 15 residues. This CDR3 is CASSLVGGDQETQYF. The CDR3 nucleotides are TGTGCCAGCAGCTTAGTAGGTGGGGACCAAGAGACCCAGTACTTC.

This chain joins TRBV7-8 and TRBJ2-1; D is perhaps TRBD1 (5 bases). V was cut by 1 base and J by 5 bases, with 18 bases left in between. The germline V gene has CDR1 SGHVS and CDR2 FQNEAQ. The CDR3 is made up of 17 amino acids. CDR3 sequence (DNA): TGTGCCAGCAGCTTAGACATCGGACACCAAGGAAACAATGAGCAGTTCTTC. This sequence encodes CASSLDIGHQGNNEQFF.

This clonotype was counted between two and nine times. The V gene is TRBV11-2, the J gene TRBJ1-1; 8 bases align to TRBD1. The germline V gene has CDR1 SGHAT and CDR2 FQNNGV. This CDR3 is 15 amino acids long. The V gene end was trimmed by 5 bases and the J gene end by 5 bases; junction bases not matched to a gene: 10. The CDR3: CASSPGTGGMTEAFF. The CDR3 DNA follows: TGTGCCAGCAGCCCCGGGACAGGTGGAATGACTGAAGCTTTCTTT.

This clonotype was observed a handful of times. The V gene is TRBV5-1, the J gene TRBJ2-1; 14 bases line up with TRBD2. The CDR3 has 19 residues. V trimming: 4 bases; J trimming: 4 bases; junction bases outside the gene matches: 13. The germline gives CDR1 SGHRS, CDR2 YFSETQ. CDR3 protein: CASSLGTSGGVRRYNEQFF. CDR3 DNA: TGCGCCAGCAGCCTTGGGACTAGCGGGGGAGTGAGAAGATACAATGAGCAGTTCTTC.

This sequence joins TRBV20-1 and TRBJ2-1, with 11 positions matching TRBD2. There are 18 residues in the CDR3. Germline trimming cut 1 base from V and 6 bases from J; bases unmatched to any gene: 14. CDR1 DFQATT and CDR2 SNEGSKA come from the germline V gene (reference sequence). The CDR3 region is CSARASGGSIVVGNEQFF. CDR3 bases: TGCAGTGCTAGAGCTAGCGGGGGGTCCATAGTGGTCGGCAATGAGCAGTTCTTC.

The J gene is TRBJ2-6, the V gene TRBV6-4, with D tentatively TRBD2 (5 bases). There are 16 residues in the CDR3. The V gene lost 2 bases and the J gene lost 2 bases, with 10 bases spanning the gap. CDR1 and CDR2 from the germline V gene are MRHNA and SNTAGT. The CDR3 region has the DNA TGTGCCAGCAGTGACCGGCCGGGGACTGGGGCCAACGTCCTGACTTTC. Residues: CASSDRPGTGANVLTF.

The chain is built from TRBV7-2 and TRBJ2-5; a possible D gene is TRBD2 (7 bases). The J call may be mistaken, given a closer DNA end match to TRBJ2-7. Per the germline V gene, CDR1 is SGHTA and CDR2 is FQGNSA. The CDR3 runs to 15 residues. Here the CDR3 DNA reads TGTGCCAGCGCCTCCGGGGGGCAGATACGATACGAGCAGTACTTC. Its translation is CASASGGQIRYEQYF.

The CDR3 reads CASSGTGPPRQYF. CDR3 nucleotide sequence: TGTGCCAGCAGTGGGACCGGGCCCCCGAGGCAGTACTTC. The genes are TRBV6-6 and TRBJ2-5; the D call may be TRBD1 or TRBD2 (5 bases each). CDR3 length: 13 residues. Germline loops: CDR1 MNHNY, CDR2 SVGAGI (reference sequence). V was trimmed by 5 bases and J by 11 bases, leaving 18 bases between them.

This chain links TRBV6-5 with TRBJ2-3; 10 bases fit TRBD1. Trimming at V came to 0 bases and at J to 4 bases, leaving 1 base not matched to a gene. CDR1 and CDR2 from the germline V gene are MNHEY and SVGAGI. The CDR3 length is 15 residues. The CDR3 reads CASSYSGQGPDTQYF. In nucleotides, the CDR3 is TGTGCCAGCAGTTACTCGGGACAGGGGCCAGATACGCAGTATTTT.

This chain connects TRBV6-6 to TRBJ2-7, with 9 bases aligning to TRBD1. Trimming removed 6 bases from V and 0 bases from J; junction bases left unmatched: 6. The CDR3 covers 15 residues. Germline loops: CDR1 MNHNY, CDR2 SVGAGI (reference sequence). CDR3 in amino acids: CASRSQGASSYEQYF. The CDR3 DNA follows: TGTGCCAGCAGGTCACAGGGGGCAAGCTCCTACGAGCAGTACTTC.

With regard to this clonotype: The junction departs from germline at one end; a sequencing error may be responsible. The chain links TRBV7-9 to TRBJ2-7, with 9 positions matching TRBD1. The CDR3 length is 15 residues. Germline V gene sequence: CDR1 SEHNR, CDR2 FQNEAQ (reference sequence). The DNA for the CDR3 is TGTACCAGCATCCGCCGGGACAGGGCTTCCTACGAGCAGTACTTC. Its translation is CTSIRRDRASYEQYF.

This chain connects TRBV6-5 to TRBJ1-1, with D possibly TRBD1 on 6 matching bases. The CDR3 runs to 12 residues. Between the trimmed V and J ends, which lost 8 bases and 6 bases, there was a span of 13 bases. Germline loops: CDR1 MNHEY, CDR2 SVGAGI. CDR3 sequence reads: CASGLGASEAFF. The CDR3 DNA reads as TGTGCCAGCGGATTGGGGGCGTCTGAAGCTTTCTTT.

This sequence joins TRBV20-1 and TRBJ2-5; D ambiguous. The CDR3 runs to 11 residues. Trimming cost V 1 base and J 5 bases, with 5 bases left between them. CDR1 DFQATT and CDR2 SNEGSKA come from the germline V gene (reference sequence). The CDR3 is CSARALETQYF. CDR3 in DNA: TGCAGTGCTAGAGCGCTGGAGACCCAGTACTTC.

This clonotype has a count of ten or more. The chain is built from TRBV29-1 and TRBJ2-5, with TRBD2 matching over 14 bases. The CDR3 totals 16 residues. Germline V gene sequence: CDR1 SQVTM, CDR2 ANQGSEA. The V and J ends lost 6 bases and 3 bases, in that order; junction bases with no gene match: 9. The CDR3 DNA is TGCAGCGTGGCCTTGGGACTAGCGGGGGCCGAAGAGACCCAGTACTTC. Its translation is CSVALGLAGAEETQYF.

The rearrangement links TRBV20-1 to TRBJ2-7; D is uncertain. V was trimmed by 0 bases and J by 0 bases, leaving 12 bases between them. The CDR3 contains 15 residues. Germline-derived CDR1 and CDR2 are DFQATT and SNEGSKA (reference sequence). The CDR3 sequence is CSARDRLGISYEQYF. The CDR3, as DNA: TGCAGTGCTAGAGATCGACTTGGGATCTCCTACGAGCAGTACTTC.

This chain links TRBV6-5 with TRBJ2-7; TRBD1 agrees at 9 bases. Per germline, CDR1 MNHEY and CDR2 SVGAGI. The V gene end was trimmed by 4 bases and the J gene end by 6 bases; junction bases not matched to a gene: 4. The CDR3 contains 13 residues. CDR3 protein: CASSSTDRGEQYF. CDR3 nucleotides: TGTGCCAGCAGTTCCACGGACAGGGGCGAGCAGTACTTC.

The chain has TRBV3-1 and TRBJ2-1, with D hard to call. The V gene lost 6 bases and the J gene lost 10 bases, with 13 bases spanning the gap. Germline V gene sequence: CDR1 LGHDT, CDR2 YNNKEL (reference sequence). The CDR3 extends over 12 amino acids. The CDR3 DNA sequence: TGTGCCAGCAGTACGACCACGGACGAGCAGTTCTTC. As protein: CASSTTTDEQFF.

The chain is built from TRBV21-1 and TRBJ2-6; the DNA was not compared with TRBD1, the D call given in the table. TRBV21-1 is assigned pseudogene status. The CDR3 length is 20 residues. The CDR3: CAGSKGGDRGRSNGANVLTF. The CDR3 nucleotides read TGTGCCGGCAGCAAAGGGGGAGACAGGGGGCGCAGTAATGGGGCCAACGTCCTGACTTTC.

This clonotype was recorded many times. Here the CDR3 DNA reads TGCGCCAGCAGCTTGGAGCGGGGCCGCGGGGGGGCTGGCAATGAGCAGTTCTTC. Amino acids: CASSLERGRGGAGNEQFF. This chain uses TRBV5-1 with TRBJ2-1, with 9 bases fitting TRBD2. Germline CDR1 reads SGHRS; CDR2 reads YFSETQ. V dropped 0 bases and J dropped 6; count of bases not matched to a gene: 13. The CDR3 extends over 18 amino acids.

The table lists this clonotype with a count of one. The chain recombines TRBV7-3 with TRBJ1-4; 10 bases align to TRBD1. The length of the CDR3 is 14 residues. V was pared by 6 bases and J by 7 bases, with 5 bases of the junction left unmatched. Looked up from germline, CDR1 is SGHTA and CDR2 is FQGTGA. The CDR3 DNA is TGTGCCAGCAGTCAATGGACAGGGGGTGAAAAACTGTTTTTT. Protein sequence: CASSQWTGGEKLFF.

J is TRBJ2-1 and V is TRBV6-1; 8 positions match TRBD2. This CDR3 region has 14 residues. V was clipped by 3 bases and J by 6 bases; unmatched bases: 4. The germline CDR1 and CDR2 sequences are MNHNS and SASEGT. The CDR3 is CASSDRLAGNEQFF. The CDR3 nucleotides are TGTGCCAGCAGTGATAGGCTAGCGGGCAATGAGCAGTTCTTC.

CDR3 coding DNA: TGCGCCAGCAGCCCGAGACAGGGGGGGAGGAACACTGAAGCTTTCTTT. This encodes CASSPRQGGRNTEAFF. V and J are TRBV5-1 and TRBJ1-1; 9 nucleotides align to TRBD1. The CDR3 length is 16 residues. Germline V CDR1 and CDR2: SGHRS, YFSETQ. Trimming took 4 bases from V and 1 from J; bases not matched to a gene: 8.

This clonotype was counted between two and nine times. J is TRBJ2-4 and V is TRBV6-5, with 9 bases aligning to TRBD2. V was clipped by 0 bases and J by 0 bases; unmatched bases: 9. The CDR3 consists of 19 residues. Germline V gene lookup returns CDR1 MNHEY and CDR2 SVGAGI. The CDR3 DNA follows: TGTGCCAGCAGTTACTCGTGGTCTAGCGGGGCCGTAGCCAAAAACATTCAGTACTTC. It encodes CASSYSWSSGAVAKNIQYF.

The chain links TRBV11-2 to TRBJ2-7; 11 nucleotides line up with TRBD1. The CDR3 consists of 15 residues. The V gene end was trimmed by 6 bases and the J gene end by 5 bases; junction bases not matched to a gene: 9. The V gene's germline CDR1 is SGHAT and CDR2 FQNNGV. The CDR3 reads CASRYTGTGGNEQYF. DNA for the CDR3: TGTGCCAGCAGGTATACCGGGACAGGGGGAAACGAGCAGTACTTC. The full variable domain, completed using reference TRBV11-2 and TRBJ2-7, is EAGVAQSPRYKIIEKRQSVAFWCNPISGHATLYWYQQILGQGPKLLIQFQNNGVVDDSQLPKDRFSAERLKGVDSTLKIQPAKLEDSAVYLCASRYTGTGGNEQYFGPGTRLTVT.

The chain couples TRBV25-1 to TRBJ2-3; 7 bases are shared with TRBD2. Germline CDR1 reads MGHDK; CDR2 reads SYGVNS. After removal of 4 bases from V and 4 bases from J, the junction contained 11 bases not matched to a gene. This CDR3 has 16 residues. This chain's CDR3 is CASSGISFGRSDTQYF. The CDR3 DNA reads TGTGCCAGCAGTGGAATCTCGTTCGGGAGGTCAGATACGCAGTATTTT.